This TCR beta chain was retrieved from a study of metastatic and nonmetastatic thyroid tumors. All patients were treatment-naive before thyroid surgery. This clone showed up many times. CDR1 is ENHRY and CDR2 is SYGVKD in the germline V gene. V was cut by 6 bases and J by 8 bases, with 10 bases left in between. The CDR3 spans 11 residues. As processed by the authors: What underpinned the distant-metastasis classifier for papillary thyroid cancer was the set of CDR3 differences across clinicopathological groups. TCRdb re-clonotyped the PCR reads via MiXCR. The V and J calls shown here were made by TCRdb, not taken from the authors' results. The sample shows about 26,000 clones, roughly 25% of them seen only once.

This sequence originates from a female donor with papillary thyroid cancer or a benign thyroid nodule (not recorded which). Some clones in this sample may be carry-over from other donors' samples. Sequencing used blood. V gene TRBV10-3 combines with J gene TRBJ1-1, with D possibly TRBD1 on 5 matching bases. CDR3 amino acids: CAIRGTGEAFF. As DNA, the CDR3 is TGTGCCATCAGGGGGACGGGCGAAGCTTTCTTT.